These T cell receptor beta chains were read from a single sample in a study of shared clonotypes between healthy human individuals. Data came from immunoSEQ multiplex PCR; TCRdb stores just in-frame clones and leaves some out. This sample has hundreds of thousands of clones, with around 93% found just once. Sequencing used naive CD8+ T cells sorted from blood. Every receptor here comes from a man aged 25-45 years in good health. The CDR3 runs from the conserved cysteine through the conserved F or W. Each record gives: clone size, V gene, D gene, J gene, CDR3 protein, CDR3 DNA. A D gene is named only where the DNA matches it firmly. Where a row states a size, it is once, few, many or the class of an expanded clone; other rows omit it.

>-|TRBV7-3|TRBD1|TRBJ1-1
CASSWDRGAEAFF
TGTGCCAGCAGCTGGGACAGGGGGGCTGAAGCTTTCTTT
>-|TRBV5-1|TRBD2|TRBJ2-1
CASSFGLAGRDGEQFF
TGCGCCAGCAGCTTTGGACTAGCGGGGAGAGATGGTGAGCAGTTCTTC
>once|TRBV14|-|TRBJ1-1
CASSQGGEAFF
TGTGCCAGCAGCCAAGGCGGTGAAGCTTTCTTT
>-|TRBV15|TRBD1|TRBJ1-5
CATSGRTGGNQPQHF
TGTGCCACCAGCGGACGGACAGGGGGCAATCAGCCCCAGCATTTT
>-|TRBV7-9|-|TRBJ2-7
CASSLGTEQYF
TGTGCCAGCAGCTTAGGGACAGAGCAGTACTTC
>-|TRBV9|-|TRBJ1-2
CASSERTRGSTF
TGTGCCAGCAGCGAACGGACCCGGGGCAGCACCTTC
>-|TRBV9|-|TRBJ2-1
CASSSGELNEQFF
TGTGCCAGCTCGTCTGGGGAGTTGAATGAGCAGTTCTTC
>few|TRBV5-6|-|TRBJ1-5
CASSFQGWNQPQHF
TGTGCCAGCAGCTTCCAAGGGTGGAATCAGCCCCAGCATTTT
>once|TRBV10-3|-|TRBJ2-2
CAISEGSTNTGELFF
TGTGCCATCAGTGAGGGCAGTACGAACACCGGGGAGCTGTTTTTT
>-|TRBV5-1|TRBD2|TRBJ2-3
CASSSWTSVSTDTQYF
TGCGCCAGCAGCTCCTGGACTAGCGTTAGCACAGATACGCAGTATTTT
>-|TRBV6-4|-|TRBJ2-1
CASSETVYNEQFF
TGTGCCAGCAGCGAGACAGTTTACAATGAGCAGTTCTTC
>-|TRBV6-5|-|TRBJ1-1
CASSYIGSGGWTEAFF
TGTGCCAGCAGTTATATAGGCTCCGGTGGATGGACTGAAGCTTTCTTT
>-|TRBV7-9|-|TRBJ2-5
CASSPPLAPDGTQYF
TGTGCCAGCAGCCCCCCCCTAGCGCCCGATGGGACCCAGTACTTC
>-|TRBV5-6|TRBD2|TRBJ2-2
CASSLLSGGEPGELFF
TGTGCCAGCAGCTTGCTTTCCGGGGGGGAACCCGGGGAGCTGTTTTTT
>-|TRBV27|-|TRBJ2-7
CASSSSGAGHNEQYF
TGTGCCAGCAGTTCCTCAGGGGCAGGGCACAACGAGCAGTACTTC
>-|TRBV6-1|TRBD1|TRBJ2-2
CASRGQATGELFF
TGTGCCAGCAGGGGACAGGCCACCGGGGAGCTGTTTTTT
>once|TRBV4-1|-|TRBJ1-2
CASSQKFGTSTESGYTF
TGCGCCAGCAGCCAAAAATTTGGGACTTCGACGGAATCTGGCTACACCTTC
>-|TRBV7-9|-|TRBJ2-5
CASSPPLVGSQETQYF
TGTGCCAGCAGCCCCCCTCTTGTGGGCAGCCAAGAGACCCAGTACTTC
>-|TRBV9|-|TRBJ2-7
CASSETGTQAYEQYF
TGTGCCAGCAGCGAAACCGGGACTCAAGCTTACGAGCAGTACTTC
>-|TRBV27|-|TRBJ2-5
CASSWDGGEETQYF
TGTGCCAGCAGCTGGGATGGAGGGGAAGAGACCCAGTACTTC
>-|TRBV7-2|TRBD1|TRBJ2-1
CASSLGGQNEQFF
TGTGCCAGCAGCTTAGGGGGACAGAATGAGCAGTTCTTC
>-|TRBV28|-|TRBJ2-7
CASSPTRVTDEQYF
TGTGCCAGCAGTCCCACGAGGGTCACAGACGAGCAGTACTTC
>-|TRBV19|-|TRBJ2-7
CASSIFGSDEQYF
TGTGCCAGTAGTATTTTTGGGTCAGACGAGCAGTACTTC
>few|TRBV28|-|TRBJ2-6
CASSSPSIPAGANVLTF
TGTGCCAGCAGTTCCCCTTCCATCCCCGCCGGGGCCAACGTCCTGACTTTC
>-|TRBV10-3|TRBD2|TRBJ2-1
CAISESGGLAGGEQFF
TGTGCCATCAGTGAGTCCGGGGGACTAGCGGGAGGTGAGCAGTTCTTC
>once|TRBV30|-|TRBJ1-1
CAWSVEGETEAFF
TGTGCCTGGAGTGTAGAGGGGGAGACTGAAGCTTTCTTT
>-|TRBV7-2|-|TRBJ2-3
CASSLGSAREYF
TGTGCCAGCAGCTTAGGGTCTGCCCGGGAGTATTTT
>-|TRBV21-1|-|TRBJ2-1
CASSKPKEGFPTCNEQFF
TGTGCCAGCAGCAAACCGAAGGAGGGATTCCCTACTTGCAATGAGCAGTTCTTC
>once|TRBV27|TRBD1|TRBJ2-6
CASSIGQGVFGANVLTF
TGTGCCAGCAGTATTGGACAGGGGGTGTTTGGGGCCAACGTCCTGACTTTC
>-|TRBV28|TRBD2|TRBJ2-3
CASKVLAGGGTDTQYF
TGTGCCAGCAAAGTACTAGCGGGAGGTGGCACAGATACGCAGTATTTT
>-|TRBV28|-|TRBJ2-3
CASSLAYTQYF
TGTGCCAGCAGTTTAGCATATACGCAGTATTTT
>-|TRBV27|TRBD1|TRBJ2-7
CASSLGTGETEQYF
TGTGCCAGCAGTCTCGGGACAGGGGAAACCGAGCAGTACTTC
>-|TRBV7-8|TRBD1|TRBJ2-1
CASSSFTGTVYNEQFF
TGTGCCAGCAGCTCCTTCACCGGGACAGTTTACAATGAGCAGTTCTTC
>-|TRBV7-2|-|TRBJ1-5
CASSLGPLGNQPQHF
TGTGCCAGCAGCTTAGGTCCATTGGGCAATCAGCCCCAGCATTTT
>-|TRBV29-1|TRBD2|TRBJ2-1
CSVVRAGRPNEQFF
TGCAGCGTTGTACGAGCGGGGAGGCCCAATGAGCAGTTCTTC
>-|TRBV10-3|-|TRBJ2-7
CAISGLDDGYEQYF
TGTGCCATCAGTGGGTTAGACGACGGCTACGAGCAGTACTTC
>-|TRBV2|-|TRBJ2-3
CASSVSRVEGGRTDTQYF
TGTGCCAGCAGTGTATCTCGCGTGGAGGGCGGACGCACAGATACGCAGTATTTT
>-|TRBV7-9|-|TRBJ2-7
CASSLKSGAYEQYF
TGTGCCAGCAGCTTAAAGTCAGGGGCCTACGAGCAGTACTTC
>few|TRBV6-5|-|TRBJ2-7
CASSFRENDYEQYF
TGTGCCAGCAGTTTCAGGGAAAACGACTACGAGCAGTACTTC
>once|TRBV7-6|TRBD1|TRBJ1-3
CASSQWDSRNTIYF
TGTGCCAGCAGCCAATGGGACAGCAGAAACACCATATATTTT
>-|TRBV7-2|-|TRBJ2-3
CASSLVSSKLAQRVQYF
TGTGCCAGCAGCTTAGTTTCCAGTAAACTAGCACAGAGGGTGCAGTATTTT
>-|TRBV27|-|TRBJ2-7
CASRGGYEQYF
TGTGCCAGCAGAGGGGGCTACGAGCAGTACTTC
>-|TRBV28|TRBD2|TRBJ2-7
CASSGYASGGHYEQYF
TGTGCCAGCAGTGGGTACGCTAGCGGGGGCCACTACGAGCAGTACTTC
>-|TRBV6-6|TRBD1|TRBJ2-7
CASSYSAGTGGYEQYF
TGTGCCAGCAGTTACTCAGCCGGGACAGGGGGCTACGAGCAGTACTTC
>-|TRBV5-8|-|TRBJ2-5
CASSLGNNWYF
TGTGCCAGCAGCTTAGGAAACAATTGGTACTTC
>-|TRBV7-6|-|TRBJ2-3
CASSFPSDTQYF
TGTGCCAGCAGCTTCCCCTCAGATACGCAGTATTTT
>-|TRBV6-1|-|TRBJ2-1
CASSENADEQFF
TGTGCCAGCAGTGAGAACGCCGATGAGCAGTTCTTC
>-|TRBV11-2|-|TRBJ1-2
CASSHVDLPNYGYTF
TGTGCCAGCAGCCACGTCGACCTACCTAACTATGGCTACACCTTC
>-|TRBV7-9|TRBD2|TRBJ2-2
CASSSLAGGPGELFF
TGTGCCAGCAGCTCGCTAGCGGGAGGGCCCGGGGAGCTGTTTTTT
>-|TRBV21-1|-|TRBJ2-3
CASSSPRTASTDTQYF
TGTGCCAGCAGCAGTCCTAGGACAGCTAGCACAGATACGCAGTATTTT
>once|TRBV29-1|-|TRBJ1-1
CSVGSTEAFF
TGCAGCGTTGGTTCCACTGAAGCTTTCTTT
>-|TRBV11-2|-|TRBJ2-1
CASSSSGEQFF
TGTGCCAGCAGCTCGTCGGGTGAGCAGTTCTTC